This TCR beta chain was sequenced in a study of spatial heterogeneity in lung cancer. Whole-study results and caveats: Within tumors, counts of expanded alpha and beta TCRs tracked tumor mutation counts.

Time point: sample taken at primary tumor resection. TCRdb recomputed calls from the 5' RACE reads with MiXCR, one row per CDR3 protein. The sample includes about 13,000 distinct CDR3 sequences, roughly 3.3% of them seen just once. This clonotype was counted at least ten times. The antigen is not known. The sample here was lung tumor tissue, taken at surgery. The receptor was isolated from a male donor with early-stage non-small cell lung cancer.

This chain's CDR3 is CASSFSRGGHNEQFF. The CDR3 nucleotides are TGTGCCAGTAGTTTCAGTCGGGGAGGCCACAATGAGCAGTTCTTC. The rearrangement links TRBV19 to TRBJ2-1; D might be TRBD2 (6 bases). The CDR3 length is 15 residues. The germline CDR1 and CDR2 sequences are LNHDA and SQIVND (reference sequence). Trimming left V 5 bases short and J 5 bases short, with 16 bases between.